This T cell receptor (beta chain) was identified in a study of cytomegalovirus exposure and HLA in healthy donors. A note on this clone: Antigen: not known.

Sequencing was performed with immunoSEQ multiplex PCR; in TCRdb, only in-frame clones are kept and a portion is missing. The table shows 210,000 or so clones, with 88% occurring only once. CDR3 size: 13 residues. Deletions cut 8 bases from V and 0 bases from J, with 9 bases between. From germline, CDR1 is SGHTA and CDR2 FQGNSA. Study-wide findings and caveats: Researchers counted around 180 TCR beta chains as cytomegalovirus-associated.

Sequenced sample: PBMCs. This sequence was found in a woman aged 18 to 35 in good health and CMV-seronegative. This chain joins TRBV7-2 and TRBJ2-3, with D hard to call. The DNA for the CDR3 is TGTGCCAGCCGCCCCTACAGCACAGATACGCAGTATTTT. Protein: CASRPYSTDTQYF.